The 9 T cell receptor beta chains given below trace back to one sample, sequenced in a study of T-cell reconstitution after alpha-beta-depleted transplantation in children (dated by TCRdb to 2016 to 2017). Libraries came from PCR. Instrument used: Illumina HiSeq 2500. TCR libraries were prepared with molecular barcoding, using unique molecular identifiers to normalize TCRbeta repertoire quantification. Using fastp at Q25 and MiXCR, TCRdb reprocessed the public reads and kept productive beta chains. All rows with the same CDR3 protein become a single entry with the most common DNA and genes. This sample is represented by approximately 350,000 distinct CDR3 sequences; about an eighth of them were singletons. Approximately 4.2% of the sample is in the top ten clones. Sequencing was performed on PBMCs, taken from the stem cell graft. The receptor set was obtained from a human donor who donated a stem cell graft to a child with Fanconi anemia.

This clonotype was found many times. This sequence joins TRBV11-2 and TRBJ2-5, with TRBD1 identical over 9 bases. V shed 1 base and J 4 bases; nucleotides not matched to a gene: 4. The germline V gene has CDR1 SGHAT and CDR2 FQNNGV. This CDR3 spans 15 amino acids. The DNA for the CDR3 is TGTGCCAGCAGCTTAGGGGACAGGGTTGCAGAGACCCAGTACTTC. Amino acids: CASSLGDRVAETQYF.

V is TRBV9 and J is TRBJ1-6, with D unresolved. The CDR3 is 13 residues long. V gave up 2 bases and J gave up 7 bases, with 7 bases separating them. CDR1 and CDR2 from the germline V gene are SGDLS and YYNGEE. CDR3: CASSVLGNSPLHF. CDR3 nucleotides: TGTGCCAGCAGCGTCCTAGGGAATTCACCCCTCCACTTT.

This clonotype was seen at least ten times. J is TRBJ2-3 and V is TRBV20-1; 9 bases map to TRBD1. V dropped 0 bases and J dropped 2; count of bases not matched to a gene: 6. Germline CDR1 DFQATT, CDR2 SNEGSKA (reference sequence). The CDR3 sequence is 16 residues long. As DNA, the CDR3 is TGCAGTGCTAGAGATCCCGGGACAGGGTACACAGATACGCAGTATTTT. Amino acids: CSARDPGTGYTDTQYF.

In this sample, this clonotype turned up a few times. The chain uses TRBV6-2 or TRBV6-3 and TRBJ2-2; the D gene is possibly TRBD2 (5 bases). The CDR3 has 19 amino acids. Per the germline V gene, CDR1 is MNHEY and CDR2 is SVGEGT. Between the trimmed V and J ends, which lost 4 bases and 1 base, there was a span of 22 bases. The DNA for the CDR3 is TGTGCCAGCAGTTCAAGACTCAGTCAAAGAGGGAAGAACACCGGGGAGCTGTTTTTT. The encoded protein is CASSSRLSQRGKNTGELFF.

CDR3 sequence: CASSFDRAFGGYTF. The DNA of the CDR3 is TGTGCCAGCAGCTTCGACAGGGCTTTTGGTGGCTACACCTTC. The V gene is TRBV11-2, the J gene TRBJ1-2; 7 bases are shared with TRBD1. The trim removed 3 bases at V and 7 bases at J, leaving 8 bases unmatched. Germline values: CDR1 SGHAT, CDR2 FQNNGV. There are 14 residues in the CDR3.

This clonotype was picked up a small number of times. The chain is built from TRBV27 and TRBJ2-7; maybe TRBD1 (6 bases). Trimming left V 6 bases short and J 0 bases short, with 15 bases between. CDR1 MNHEY and CDR2 SMNVEV come from the germline V gene (reference sequence). The CDR3 has 15 amino acids. For the CDR3, the DNA is TGTGCCAGCAGCCGACAGGCGCTTAGCTCCTACGAGCAGTACTTC. This codes for CASSRQALSSYEQYF.

This clonotype occurred many times. The chain has TRBV9 and TRBJ1-2, with TRBD1 as a possible D gene (5 bases). This CDR3 has 16 amino acids. Looked up from germline, CDR1 is SGDLS and CDR2 is YYNGEE. With 0 bases removed from V and 5 bases from J, the gap between germline ends came to 17 bases. The CDR3 DNA reads TGTGCCAGCAGCGTAGGCGTCAAGCAGGGCGGATATGGCTACACCTTC. Its translation is CASSVGVKQGGYGYTF.

This clonotype was observed a few times. CDR3 region: CASSEGGAGYEQYF. Written as DNA, the CDR3 is TGTGCCAGCAGTGAAGGGGGAGCAGGGTACGAGCAGTACTTC. The chain combines TRBV6-1 with TRBJ2-7; D may match TRBD1 or TRBD2 (5 bases each). There are 14 residues in the CDR3. The V and J ends lost 1 base and 4 bases respectively, with 11 bases between them. Looked up from germline, CDR1 is MNHNS and CDR2 is SASEGT.

The chain uses TRBV12-3 or TRBV12-4 and TRBJ2-3; D unclear. This CDR3 region has 14 residues. V was clipped by 2 bases and J by 5 bases, with 11 bases between them. For the CDR3, the DNA is TGTGCCAGCAGTTTACACAGCCCCAAAGATACGCAGTATTTT. Amino acid sequence: CASSLHSPKDTQYF.